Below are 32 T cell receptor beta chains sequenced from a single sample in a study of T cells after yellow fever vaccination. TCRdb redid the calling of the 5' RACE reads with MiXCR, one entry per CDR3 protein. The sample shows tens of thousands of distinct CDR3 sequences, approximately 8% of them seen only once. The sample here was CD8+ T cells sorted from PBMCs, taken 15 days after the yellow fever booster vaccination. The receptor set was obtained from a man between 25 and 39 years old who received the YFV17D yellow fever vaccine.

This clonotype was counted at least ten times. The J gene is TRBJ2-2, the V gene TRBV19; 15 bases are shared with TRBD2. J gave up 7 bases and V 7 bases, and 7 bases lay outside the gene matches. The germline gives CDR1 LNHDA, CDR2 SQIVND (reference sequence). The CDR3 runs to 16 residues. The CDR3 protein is CASIPGLAGGFGELFF. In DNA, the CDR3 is TGTGCCAGTATTCCGGGACTAGCGGGAGGCTTCGGGGAGCTGTTTTTT.

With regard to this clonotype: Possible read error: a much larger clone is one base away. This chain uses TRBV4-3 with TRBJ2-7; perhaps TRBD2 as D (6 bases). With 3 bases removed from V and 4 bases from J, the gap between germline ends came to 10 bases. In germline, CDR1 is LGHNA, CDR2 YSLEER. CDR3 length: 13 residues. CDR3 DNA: TGCGCCAGCAGCCAGTGGACTACTTACGAGCAGTACTTC. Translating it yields CASSQWTTYEQYF.

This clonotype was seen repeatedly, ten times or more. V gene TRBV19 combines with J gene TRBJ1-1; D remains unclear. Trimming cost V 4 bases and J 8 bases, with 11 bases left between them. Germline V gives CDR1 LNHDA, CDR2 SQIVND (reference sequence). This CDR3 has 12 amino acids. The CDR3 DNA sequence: TGTGCCAGTAGTACTACCGGAGTAGAAGCTTTCTTT. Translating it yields CASSTTGVEAFF.

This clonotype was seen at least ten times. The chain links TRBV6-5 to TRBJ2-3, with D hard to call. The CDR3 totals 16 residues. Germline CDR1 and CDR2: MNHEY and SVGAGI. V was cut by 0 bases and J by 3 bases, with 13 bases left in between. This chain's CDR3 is CASSYSRYGRTDTQYF. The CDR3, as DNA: TGTGCCAGCAGTTACTCTAGATACGGTCGGACAGATACGCAGTATTTT.

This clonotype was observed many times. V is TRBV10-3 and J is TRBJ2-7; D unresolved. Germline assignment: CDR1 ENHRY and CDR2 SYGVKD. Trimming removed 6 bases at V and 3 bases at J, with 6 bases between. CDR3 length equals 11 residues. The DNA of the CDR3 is TGTGCCATCAGGAAGGGCTACGAGCAGTACTTC. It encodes CAIRKGYEQYF.

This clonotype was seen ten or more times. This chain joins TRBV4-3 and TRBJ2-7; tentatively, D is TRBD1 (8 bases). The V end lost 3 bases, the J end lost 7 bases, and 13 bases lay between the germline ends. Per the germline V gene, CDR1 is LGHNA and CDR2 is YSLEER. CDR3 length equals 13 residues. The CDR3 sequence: CASSQTGEGEQYF. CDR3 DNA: TGCGCCAGCAGCCAGACAGGGGAGGGGGAGCAGTACTTC.

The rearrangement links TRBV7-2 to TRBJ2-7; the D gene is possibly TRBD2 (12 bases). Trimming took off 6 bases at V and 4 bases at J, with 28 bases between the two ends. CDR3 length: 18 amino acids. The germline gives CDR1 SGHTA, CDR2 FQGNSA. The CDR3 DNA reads TGTGCCAGCAGACCCGGACAGGGGGCTGGGACTAGCGGGTACGAGCAGTACTTC. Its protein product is CASRPGQGAGTSGYEQYF.

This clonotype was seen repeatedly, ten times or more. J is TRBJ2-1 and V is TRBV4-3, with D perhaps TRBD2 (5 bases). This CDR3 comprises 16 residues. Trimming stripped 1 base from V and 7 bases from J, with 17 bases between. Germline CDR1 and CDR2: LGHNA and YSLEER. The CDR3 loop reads CASSQAGKADENEQFF. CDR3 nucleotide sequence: TGCGCCAGCAGCCAAGCGGGTAAAGCGGATGAAAATGAGCAGTTCTTC.

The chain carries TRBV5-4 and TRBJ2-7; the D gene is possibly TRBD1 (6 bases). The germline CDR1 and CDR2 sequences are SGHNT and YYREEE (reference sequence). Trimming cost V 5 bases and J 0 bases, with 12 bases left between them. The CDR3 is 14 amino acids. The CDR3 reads CASRPQGGSYEQYF. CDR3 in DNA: TGTGCCAGCAGGCCACAGGGTGGCTCCTACGAGCAGTACTTC. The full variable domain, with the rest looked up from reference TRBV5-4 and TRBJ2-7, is ETGVTQSPTHLIKTRGQQVTLRCSSQSGHNTVSWYQQALGQGPQFIFQYYREEENGRGNFPPRFSGLQFPNYSSELNVNALELDDSALYLCASRPQGGSYEQYFGPGTRLTVT.

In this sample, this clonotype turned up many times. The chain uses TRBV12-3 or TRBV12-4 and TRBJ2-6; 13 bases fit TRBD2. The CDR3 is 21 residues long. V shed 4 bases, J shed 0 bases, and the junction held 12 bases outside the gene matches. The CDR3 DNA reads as TGTGCCAGCAGTTCAACGGGACTAGCGGGACTTACTTTCTCTGGGGCCAACGTCCTGACTTTC. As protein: CASSSTGLAGLTFSGANVLTF.

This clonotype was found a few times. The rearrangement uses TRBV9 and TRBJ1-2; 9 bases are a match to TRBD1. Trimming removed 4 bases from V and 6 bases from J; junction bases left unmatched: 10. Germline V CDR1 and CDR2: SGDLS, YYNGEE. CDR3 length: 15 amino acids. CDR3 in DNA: TGTGCCAGCAGCAGGGGGACAGGGTTTCCGGATGGCTACACCTTC. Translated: CASSRGTGFPDGYTF.

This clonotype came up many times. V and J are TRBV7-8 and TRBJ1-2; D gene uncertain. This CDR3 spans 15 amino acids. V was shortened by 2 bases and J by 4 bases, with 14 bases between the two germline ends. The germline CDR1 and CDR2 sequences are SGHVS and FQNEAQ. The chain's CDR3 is CASSLIRDAGYGYTF. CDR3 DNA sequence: TGTGCCAGCAGCTTAATCCGTGACGCCGGCTATGGCTACACCTTC.

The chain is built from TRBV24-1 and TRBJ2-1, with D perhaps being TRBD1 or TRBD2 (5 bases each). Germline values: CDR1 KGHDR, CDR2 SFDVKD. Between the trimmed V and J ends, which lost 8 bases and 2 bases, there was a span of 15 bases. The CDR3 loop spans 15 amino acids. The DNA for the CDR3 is TGTGCCACCATTTATCCCCCGGGGCCCTACAATGAGCAGTTCTTC. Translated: CATIYPPGPYNEQFF.

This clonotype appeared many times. The CDR3 spells CASSSVLAGLYNEQFF. Written as DNA, the CDR3 is TGTGCCAGCAGTTCTGTATTAGCGGGCCTTTACAATGAGCAGTTCTTC. This chain joins TRBV12-3 or TRBV12-4 and TRBJ2-1; TRBD2 agrees at 7 bases. There are 16 residues in the CDR3. V was pared by 4 bases and J by 4 bases, with 10 bases of the junction left unmatched.

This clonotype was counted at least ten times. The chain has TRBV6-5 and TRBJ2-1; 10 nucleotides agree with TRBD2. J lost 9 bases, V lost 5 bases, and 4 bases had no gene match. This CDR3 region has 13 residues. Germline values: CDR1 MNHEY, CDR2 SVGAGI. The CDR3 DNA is TGTGCCAGCAGTAGCGGGAGGGAGCTTGAGCAGTTCTTC. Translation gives CASSSGRELEQFF.

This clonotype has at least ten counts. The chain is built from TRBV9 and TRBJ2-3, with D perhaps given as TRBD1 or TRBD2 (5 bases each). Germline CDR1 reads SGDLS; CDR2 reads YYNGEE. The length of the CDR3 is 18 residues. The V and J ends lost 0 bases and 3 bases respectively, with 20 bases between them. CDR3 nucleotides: TGTGCCAGCAGCGTAGTGGCGAGGGGATCGGATCTGACAGATACGCAGTATTTT. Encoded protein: CASSVVARGSDLTDTQYF.

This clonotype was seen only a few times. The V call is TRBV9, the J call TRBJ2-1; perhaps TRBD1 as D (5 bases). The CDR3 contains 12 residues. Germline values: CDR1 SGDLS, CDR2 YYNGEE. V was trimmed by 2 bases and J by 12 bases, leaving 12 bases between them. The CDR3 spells CASSVGHQGQFF. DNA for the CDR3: TGTGCCAGCAGCGTGGGCCACCAGGGGCAGTTCTTC.

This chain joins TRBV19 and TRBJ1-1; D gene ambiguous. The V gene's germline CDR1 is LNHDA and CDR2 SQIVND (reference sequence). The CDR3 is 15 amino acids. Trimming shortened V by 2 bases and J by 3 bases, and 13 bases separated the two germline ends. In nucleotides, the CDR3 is TGTGCCAGTAGTATATACCGGGGTAAGGACACTGAAGCTTTCTTT. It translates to CASSIYRGKDTEAFF. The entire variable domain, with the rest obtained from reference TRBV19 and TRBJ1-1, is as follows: DGGITQSPKYLFRKEGQNVTLSCEQNLNHDAMYWYRQDPGQGLRLIYYSQIVNDFQKGDIAEGYSVSREKKESFPLTVTSAQKNPTAFYLCASSIYRGKDTEAFFGQGTRLTVV.

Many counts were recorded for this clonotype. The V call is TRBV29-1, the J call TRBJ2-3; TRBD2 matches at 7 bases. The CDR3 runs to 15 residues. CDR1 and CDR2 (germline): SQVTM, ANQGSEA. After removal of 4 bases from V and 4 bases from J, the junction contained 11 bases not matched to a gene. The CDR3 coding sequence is TGCAGCGTTGGGGAGCTAGCGGTAACCGCAGATACGCAGTATTTT. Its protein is CSVGELAVTADTQYF.

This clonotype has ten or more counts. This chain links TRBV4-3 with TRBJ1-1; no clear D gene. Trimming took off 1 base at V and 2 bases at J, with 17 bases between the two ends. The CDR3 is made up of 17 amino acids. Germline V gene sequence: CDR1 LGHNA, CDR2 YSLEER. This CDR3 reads CASSQGRWSQKNTEAFF. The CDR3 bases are TGCGCCAGCAGCCAAGGCAGGTGGAGCCAAAAAAACACTGAAGCTTTCTTT.

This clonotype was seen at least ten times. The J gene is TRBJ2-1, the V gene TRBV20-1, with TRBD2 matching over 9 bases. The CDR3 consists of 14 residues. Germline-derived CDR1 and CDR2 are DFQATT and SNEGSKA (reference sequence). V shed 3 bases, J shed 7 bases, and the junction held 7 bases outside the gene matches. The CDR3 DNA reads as TGCAGTGCTAGGCTGTCTAGCGGGATTAATGAGCAGTTCTTC. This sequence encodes CSARLSSGINEQFF.

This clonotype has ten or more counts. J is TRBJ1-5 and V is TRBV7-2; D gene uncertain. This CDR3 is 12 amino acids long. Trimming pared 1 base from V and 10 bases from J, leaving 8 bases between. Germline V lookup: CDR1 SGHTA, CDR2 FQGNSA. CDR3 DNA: TGTGCCAGCAGCTTAGGGACTTTCCCCCAGCATTTT. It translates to CASSLGTFPQHF.

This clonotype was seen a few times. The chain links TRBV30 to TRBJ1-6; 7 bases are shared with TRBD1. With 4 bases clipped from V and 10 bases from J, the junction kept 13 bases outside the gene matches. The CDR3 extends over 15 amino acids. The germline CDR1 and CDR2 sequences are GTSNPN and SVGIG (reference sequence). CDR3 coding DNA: TGTGCCTGGACAACAGGGGATTATTATGGATCACCCCTCCACTTT. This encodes CAWTTGDYYGSPLHF.

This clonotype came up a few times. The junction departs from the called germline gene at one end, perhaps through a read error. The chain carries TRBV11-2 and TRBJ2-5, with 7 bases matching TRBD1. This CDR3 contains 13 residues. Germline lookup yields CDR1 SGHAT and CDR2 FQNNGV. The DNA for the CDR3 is TGTGCCAGCAGCTTAGACACAGACAGGGCCCCGTTCTTC. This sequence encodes CASSLDTDRAPFF.

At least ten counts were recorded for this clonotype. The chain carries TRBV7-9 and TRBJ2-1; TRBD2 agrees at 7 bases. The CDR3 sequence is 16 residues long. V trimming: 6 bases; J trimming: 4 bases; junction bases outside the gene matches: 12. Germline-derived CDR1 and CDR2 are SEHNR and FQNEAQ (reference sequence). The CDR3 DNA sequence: TGTGCCAGCAGACCCTCAGCGGGAAGTGTTTACAATGAGCAGTTCTTC. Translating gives CASRPSAGSVYNEQFF.

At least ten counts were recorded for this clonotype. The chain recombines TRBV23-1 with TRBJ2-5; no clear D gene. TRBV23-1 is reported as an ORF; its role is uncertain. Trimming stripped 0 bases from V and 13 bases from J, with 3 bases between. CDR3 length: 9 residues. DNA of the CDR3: TGCGCCAGCAGTCAATCGTGGTACTTC. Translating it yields CASSQSWYF.

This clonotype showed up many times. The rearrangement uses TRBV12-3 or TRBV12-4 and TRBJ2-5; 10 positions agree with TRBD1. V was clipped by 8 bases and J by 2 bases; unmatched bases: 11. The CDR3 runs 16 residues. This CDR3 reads CASGGTGEVWQETQYF. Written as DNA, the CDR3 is TGTGCCAGCGGAGGGACAGGGGAAGTATGGCAAGAGACCCAGTACTTC.

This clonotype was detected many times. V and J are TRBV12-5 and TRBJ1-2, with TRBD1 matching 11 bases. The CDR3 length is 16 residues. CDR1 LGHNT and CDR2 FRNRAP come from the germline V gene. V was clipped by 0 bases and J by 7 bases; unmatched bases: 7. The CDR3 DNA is TGTGCTAGTGGTTTGGTACTTGGGACAGGGGGTGGTGGCTACACCTTC. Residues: CASGLVLGTGGGGYTF. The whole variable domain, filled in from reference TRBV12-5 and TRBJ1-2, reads DARVTQTPRHKVTEMGQEVTMRCQPILGHNTVFWYRQTMMQGLELLAYFRNRAPLDDSGMPKDRFSAEMPDATLATLKIQPSEPRDSAVYFCASGLVLGTGGGGYTFGSGTRLTVV.

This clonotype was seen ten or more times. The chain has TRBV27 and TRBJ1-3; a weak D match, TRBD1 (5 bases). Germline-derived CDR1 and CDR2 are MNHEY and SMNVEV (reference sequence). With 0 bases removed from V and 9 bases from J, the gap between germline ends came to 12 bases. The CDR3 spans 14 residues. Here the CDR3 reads CASSLSQGLSTIYF. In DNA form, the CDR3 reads TGTGCCAGCAGTTTATCTCAGGGCCTGTCCACCATATATTTT.

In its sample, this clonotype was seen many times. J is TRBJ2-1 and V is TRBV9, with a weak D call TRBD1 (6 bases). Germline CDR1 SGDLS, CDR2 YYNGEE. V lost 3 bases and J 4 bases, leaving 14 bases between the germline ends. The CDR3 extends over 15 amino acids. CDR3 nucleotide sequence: TGTGCCAGCAGCGGAGGGGGACCAAAGTACAATGAGCAGTTCTTC. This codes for CASSGGGPKYNEQFF. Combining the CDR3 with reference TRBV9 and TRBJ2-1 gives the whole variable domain DSGVTQTPKHLITATGQRVTLRCSPRSGDLSVYWYQQSLDQGLQFLIQYYNGEERAKGNILERFSAQQFPDLHSELNLSSLELGDSALYFCASSGGGPKYNEQFFGPGTRLTVL.

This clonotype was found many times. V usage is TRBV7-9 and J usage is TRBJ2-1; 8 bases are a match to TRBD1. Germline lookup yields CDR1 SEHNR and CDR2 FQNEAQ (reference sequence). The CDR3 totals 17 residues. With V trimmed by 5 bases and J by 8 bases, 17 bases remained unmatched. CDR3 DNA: TGTGCCAGCAGCCCCTCAGGGGGCGCTTCTCCATCGGATGAGCAGTTCTTC. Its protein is CASSPSGGASPSDEQFF.

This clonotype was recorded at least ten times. CDR3 DNA: TGTGCCTCCCTACAGGGGGCGGGAGCCGAGGCCCAGTACTTC. Its translation is CASLQGAGAEAQYF. The chain carries TRBV30 and TRBJ2-5; the match to TRBD1 covers 9 bases. This CDR3 spans 14 amino acids. V dropped 7 bases and J dropped 9; count of bases not matched to a gene: 15. CDR1 is GTSNPN and CDR2 is SVGIG in the germline V gene (reference sequence). The variable domain in full, with the rest retrieved from reference TRBV30 and TRBJ2-5, is SQTIHQWPATLVQPVGSPLSLECTVEGTSNPNLYWYRQAAGRGLQLLFYSVGIGQISSEVPQNLSASRPQDRQFILSSKKLLLSDSGFYLCASLQGAGAEAQYFGPGTRLLVL.